This is a list of T cell receptor beta chains from one sample in a study of CD8+ T cells in alopecia areata. Libraries were prepared by immunoSEQ multiplex PCR; TCRdb keeps only in-frame clonotypes and omits some of them. The table shows some 110,000 clones, with roughly 60% occurring only once. The starting material was CD8+ T cells sorted from blood, obtained at week 4, from a patient treated with tofacitinib. The origin of the receptors is a human donor with alopecia areata. Both conserved end residues are part of each CDR3. A D gene is named only where the DNA matches it firmly. Part of the rows lack a size; the others show once, few, many or a class for expanded clones.

>NA|TRBJ2-7|NA|15|TRBV27
CASSLKQVKIDEQYF
TGTGCCAGCAGTTTAAAACAGGTCAAAATCGACGAGCAGTACTTC
>once|TRBJ2-7|NA|11|TRBV29-1
CSVDVFGELYF
TGCAGCGTTGATGTATTCGGGGAGTTGTACTTC
>NA|TRBJ2-7|NA|13|TRBV27
CASSGATSYEQYF
TGTGCCAGCAGTGGGGCAACCTCCTACGAGCAGTACTTC
>NA|TRBJ2-1|TRBD1|14|TRBV2
CASSYRGSYNEQFF
TGTGCCAGCAGTTACAGGGGCTCCTACAATGAGCAGTTCTTC
>few|TRBJ2-5|NA|15|TRBV29-1
CSVEEVGGIQETQYF
TGCAGCGTTGAAGAAGTCGGGGGTATCCAAGAGACCCAGTACTTC
>NA|TRBJ2-1|TRBD2|15|TRBV30
CAWTPWERGGSEQFF
TGTGCCTGGACCCCCTGGGAGCGGGGGGGCTCAGAGCAGTTCTTC
>NA|TRBJ2-5|NA|13|TRBV30
CAWSGQGQETQYF
TGTGCCTGGAGTGGGCAGGGGCAAGAGACCCAGTACTTC
>NA|TRBJ1-2|TRBD1|14|TRBV27
CASGPLTGENGYTF
TGTGCCAGCGGCCCCTTGACAGGGGAGAATGGCTACACCTTC
>NA|TRBJ1-2|TRBD1|14|TRBV27
CASRGGQANYGYTF
TGTGCCAGCCGGGGGGGACAGGCAAACTATGGCTACACCTTC
>once|TRBJ2-5|NA|14|TRBV7-8
CASSLQGWWETQYF
TGTGCCAGCAGCTTACAGGGGTGGTGGGAGACCCAGTACTTC
>NA|TRBJ2-7|NA|13|TRBV7-2
CASSPTMGYEQYF
TGTGCCAGCAGCCCGACGATGGGTTACGAGCAGTACTTC
>few|TRBJ1-2|NA|11|TRBV30
CACTGGRGYTF
TGTGCCTGTACAGGTGGGAGAGGCTACACCTTC
>few|TRBJ2-3|TRBD2|15|TRBV7-3
CASSSGGAVGDTQYF
TGTGCCAGCAGCTCCGGGGGGGCCGTAGGAGATACGCAGTATTTT
>NA|TRBJ1-2|NA|10|TRBV30
CAWSHGGYTF
TGTGCCTGGAGTCACGGGGGCTACACCTTC
>medium-sized|TRBJ2-4|TRBD1|15|TRBV4-3
CASSQVEGASNIQYF
TGCGCCAGCAGCCAAGTAGAGGGGGCAAGTAACATTCAGTACTTC
>NA|TRBJ1-1|NA|12|TRBV5-6
CASRWGNTEAFF
TGTGCCAGCAGGTGGGGGAACACTGAAGCTTTCTTT
>few|TRBJ2-7|TRBD1|15|TRBV27
CASSLVGTAYYEQYF
TGTGCCAGCAGTTTAGTCGGGACAGCTTACTACGAGCAGTACTTC
>NA|TRBJ2-3|NA|12|TRBV9
CASSVGSDTQYF
TGTGCCAGCAGCGTAGGGTCAGATACGCAGTATTTT
>NA|TRBJ1-5|NA|14|TRBV25-1
CASSEGASNQPQHF
TGTGCCAGCAGTGAGGGGGCTAGCAATCAGCCCCAGCATTTT
>NA|TRBJ1-2|TRBD1|15|TRBV29-1
CSVEADDREQYGYTF
TGCAGCGTTGAAGCCGACGACAGGGAGCAGTATGGCTACACCTTC
>NA|TRBJ2-7|NA|11|TRBV29-1
CSVDQGNEQYF
TGCAGCGTTGATCAAGGGAACGAGCAGTACTTC
>few|TRBJ1-1|TRBD1|12|TRBV29-1
CSAGQGNTEAFF
TGCAGCGCAGGACAGGGGAACACTGAAGCTTTCTTT
>NA|TRBJ2-3|NA|14|TRBV5-1
CASSFQDTTDTQYF
TGCGCCAGCAGCTTTCAGGACACCACAGATACGCAGTATTTT
>few|TRBJ2-5|NA|15|TRBV5-1
CASSQRQGGEETQYF
TGCGCCAGCAGCCAACGACAGGGAGGAGAAGAGACCCAGTACTTC
>NA|TRBJ2-7|NA|13|TRBV13
CASSPPSSYEQYF
TGTGCCAGCAGCCCCCCGAGCTCCTACGAGCAGTACTTC
>few|TRBJ1-1|NA|14|TRBV30
CAWSLGDLNTEAFF
TGTGCCTGGAGTCTGGGAGATCTCAACACTGAAGCTTTCTTT
>few|TRBJ2-3|TRBD2|14|TRBV30
CAWSRTSGADTQYF
TGTGCCTGGAGTCGGACTAGCGGTGCAGATACGCAGTATTTT
>NA|TRBJ1-2|NA|15|TRBV30
CAWSSAPTTNYGYTF
TGTGCCTGGAGTTCAGCACCAACGACTAACTATGGCTACACCTTC
>NA|TRBJ1-1|NA|17|TRBV7-2
CASSPLRTTEENTEAFF
TGTGCCAGCAGCCCACTGCGGACAACGGAGGAGAACACTGAAGCTTTCTTT
>NA|TRBJ2-1|NA|12|TRBV5-1
CASSFSGDEQFF
TGCGCCAGCAGCTTCTCAGGGGATGAGCAGTTCTTC
>NA|TRBJ2-1|TRBD2|15|TRBV11-2
CASSNLAGVYNEQFF
TGTGCCAGCAGCAATTTAGCGGGGGTATACAATGAGCAGTTCTTC
>NA|TRBJ1-2|NA|14|TRBV27
CASSLLFGEDGYTF
TGTGCCAGCAGTCTTTTATTCGGGGAGGATGGCTACACCTTC
>few|TRBJ2-3|NA|14|TRBV6-4
CASSQGSETDTQYF
TGTGCCAGCAGCCAGGGGTCGGAAACAGATACGCAGTATTTT
>NA|TRBJ2-7|TRBD1|14|TRBV29-1
CSVDGDSPSYEQYF
TGCAGCGTTGATGGGGACAGTCCCTCCTACGAGCAGTACTTC
>once|TRBJ2-5|NA|16|TRBV23-1
CASSQRQPPFQETQYF
TGCGCCAGCAGTCAACGCCAACCACCTTTTCAAGAGACCCAGTACTTC
>few|TRBJ2-7|NA|9|TRBV29-1
CSVEGEQYF
TGCAGCGTCGAAGGGGAGCAGTACTTC
>NA|TRBJ1-2|NA|12|TRBV25-1
CASSDLWTVHTF
TGTGCCAGCAGTGACCTGTGGACAGTCCACACCTTC
>NA|TRBJ2-6|NA|14|TRBV27
CASSLASGANVLTF
TGTGCCAGCAGTTTGGCCTCTGGGGCCAACGTCCTGACTTTC
>NA|TRBJ1-5|NA|13|TRBV30
CAWSDRLNQPQHF
TGTGCCTGGAGCGACAGGCTGAATCAGCCCCAGCATTTT
>NA|TRBJ2-7|NA|13|TRBV15
CATSTTGAHEQYF
TGTGCCACCAGCACAACGGGGGCCCACGAGCAGTACTTC
>NA|TRBJ2-3|TRBD1|15|TRBV25-1
CASSLTGASTDTQYF
TGTGCCAGCAGCCTGACAGGGGCCTCCACAGATACGCAGTATTTT
>NA|TRBJ2-3|NA|12|TRBV7-9
CASSFRTDTQYF
TGTGCCAGCAGCTTCAGGACAGATACGCAGTATTTT
>NA|TRBJ2-7|NA|14|TRBV29-1
CSVVGHRQPYEQYF
TGCAGCGTGGTGGGACACCGTCAGCCCTACGAGCAGTACTTC
>few|TRBJ1-2|NA|14|TRBV4-2
CASSQDTGGYGYTF
TGTGCCAGCAGCCAAGATACAGGAGGCTATGGCTACACCTTC